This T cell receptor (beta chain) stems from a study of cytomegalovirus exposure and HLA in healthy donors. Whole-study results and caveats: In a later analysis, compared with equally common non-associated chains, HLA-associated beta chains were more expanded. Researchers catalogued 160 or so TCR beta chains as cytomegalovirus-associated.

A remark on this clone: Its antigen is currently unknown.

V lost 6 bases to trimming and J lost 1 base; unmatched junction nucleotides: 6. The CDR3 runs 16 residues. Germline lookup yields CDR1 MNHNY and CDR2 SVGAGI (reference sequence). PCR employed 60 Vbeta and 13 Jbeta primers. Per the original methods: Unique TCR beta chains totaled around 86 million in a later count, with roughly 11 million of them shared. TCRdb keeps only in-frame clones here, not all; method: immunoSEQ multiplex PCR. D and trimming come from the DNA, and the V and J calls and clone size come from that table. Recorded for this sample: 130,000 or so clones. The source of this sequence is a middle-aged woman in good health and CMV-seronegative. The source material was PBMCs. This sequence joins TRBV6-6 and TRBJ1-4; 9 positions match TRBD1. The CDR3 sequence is CASRPGQGETNEKLFF. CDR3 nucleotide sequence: TGTGCCAGCAGGCCGGGACAGGGAGAAACTAATGAAAAACTGTTTTTT.